The clone carrying this T cell receptor (beta chain) was seen ten or more times. The target antigen is unknown. This record belongs to a study of T-cell reconstitution after alpha-beta-depleted transplantation in children. Study results and limitations: Several hundred rapidly expanded clones from non-depleted graft cells reportedly supplied alpha-beta T cells about two months post-transplant.

Using unique molecular identifiers, the investigators prepared the TCRbeta library. MiXCR was run by TCRdb on the PCR reads, yielding one entry per CDR3 protein. The sample shows 120,000 to 150,000 distinct CDR3 sequences, about 8.8% of them seen only once. V was pared by 6 bases and J by 7 bases, with 8 bases of the junction left unmatched. The CDR3 is made up of 14 amino acids. The sequence was obtained from a female patient between 2 and 15 years old who had a stem cell transplant for congenital amegakaryocytic thrombocytopenia, so the T cells may come from the graft donor. The chain has TRBV12-3 or TRBV12-4 and TRBJ2-2; TRBD2 matches at 7 bases. The sample in question was PBMCs, mostly from graft donor cells, obtained 180 days after TCRalphabeta/CD19-depleted stem cell transplant. CDR3: CASSLSGVFGELFF. As DNA, the CDR3 is TGTGCCAGCAGCCTGAGCGGGGTTTTCGGGGAGCTGTTTTTT.